This TCR beta chain was captured by sequencing in a study of OX40 agonist ivuxolimab in advanced cancers. For the study at large: Patients received ivuxolimab, an intravenous treatment, every 2 weeks at 0.01 to 10 mg/kg. Every patient in dose escalation had hepatocellular carcinoma, melanoma, renal cell or head and neck cancer.

Study-wide points: Those patients achieving a partial response at 0.1-3.0 mg/kg showed among the lowest clonal expansion. In the 0.1 to 3.0 mg/kg range, CD4+ and CD8+ blood T cells had expanded clonally by week 6.

This clone was seen just once. The antigen remains undetermined. Assay used: immunoSEQ multiplex PCR; TCRdb lists only in-frame clones, some missing. The sample yields roughly 7,000 clones, about nine tenths seen once. This CDR3 is 15 amino acids long. V lost 4 bases to trimming and J lost 6 bases; unmatched junction nucleotides: 5. CDR1 ENHRY and CDR2 SYGVKD come from the germline V gene. This rearrangement joins TRBV10-3 to TRBJ1-5, with TRBD1 identical over 11 bases. This sequence originates from an adult with an advanced solid tumor such as melanoma, head and neck, liver or kidney cancer. This material consisted of CD4+ or CD8+ T cells sorted from blood, taken in a trial of the OX40 agonist ivuxolimab. For the CDR3, the DNA is TGTGCCATCAGTGGGGGGACAGGGGGGTTTCAGCCCCAGCATTTT. Amino acids: CAISGGTGGFQPQHF.